These T cell receptor beta chains were read from a single sample in a study of early T cells in non-severe SARS-CoV-2 infection. Using its own MiXCR run on the 5' RACE reads, TCRdb lists one record per CDR3 protein. The sample consists of some 48,000 distinct CDR3 sequences, around 13% of them appearing once. The material sequenced was whole blood. Every receptor here comes from an adult who was a healthcare worker with PCR-confirmed SARS-CoV-2 infection or an uninfected control (not recorded which). Each CDR3 is given with its conserved first and last residue. A D gene is named only where the DNA matches it firmly. Clone size is given for some rows only: seen once, a few or many times, or a class if the clone is expanded.

v_call,j_call,d_call,clone_size,cdr3_nt,cdr3_aa
TRBV4-2,TRBJ2-7,-,many,TGTGCCAGCAGCCCTGAATTGGCGTACGAGCAGTACTTC,CASSPELAYEQYF
TRBV12-3/TRBV12-4,TRBJ2-1,-,many,TGTGCCAGCAGTTTACCTGGACTATCATACAATGAGCAGTTCTTC,CASSLPGLSYNEQFF
TRBV20-1,TRBJ2-7,-,few,TGCAGTGCTAGAGGGCTCGAGGGGGGCGTAGGGGAGCAGTACTTC,CSARGLEGGVGEQYF
TRBV7-6,TRBJ2-7,TRBD1,-,TGTGCCAGCAGCTTAGCGGTCGGACAGGCCTACGAGCAGTACTTC,CASSLAVGQAYEQYF
TRBV6-6,TRBJ2-7,-,many,TGTGCCAGCGAGAACAGCTACGAGCAGTACTTC,CASENSYEQYF
TRBV7-3,TRBJ1-1,TRBD1,many,TGTGCCAGCAGTCTAACAGGGGACACTGAAGCTTTCTTT,CASSLTGDTEAFF
TRBV6-5,TRBJ2-3,TRBD2,-,TGTGCCAGCAGTTACTCTGCTAGCGGGGCGCAGTATTTT,CASSYSASGAQYF
TRBV20-1,TRBJ2-7,TRBD1,many,TGCAGTGCTAGTCCCTGGACAGGGTCCTCTGGTTCCTACGAGCAGTACTTC,CSASPWTGSSGSYEQYF
TRBV28,TRBJ1-2,-,many,TGTGCCAGCAGTTTCGGGGTTGATGGCTACACCTTC,CASSFGVDGYTF
TRBV7-9,TRBJ1-3,-,many,TGTGCCAGCAGGCCATCTGGTTTCTCTGGAAACACCATATATTTT,CASRPSGFSGNTIYF
TRBV21-1,TRBJ2-3,-,few,TGTGCCAGCAGCAAATGGGGACAGAGCACAGATACGCAGTATTTT,CASSKWGQSTDTQYF
TRBV25-1,TRBJ2-5,-,few,TGTGCCAGCAGTGAGAGAGAGGACCAGTACTTC,CASSEREDQYF
TRBV7-3,TRBJ2-2,TRBD1,few,TGTGCCAGCAGCTTCACAGGGGGCAAGTCAGCCGGGGAGCTGTTTTTT,CASSFTGGKSAGELFF
TRBV6-5,TRBJ1-2,-,many,TGTGCCAGCAGTTACAGGGCCGGCTATGGCTACACCTTC,CASSYRAGYGYTF
TRBV4-1,TRBJ2-5,-,-,TGCGCCAGCAGCCCCGTCGGGGAGACCCAGTACTTC,CASSPVGETQYF
TRBV21-1,TRBJ2-7,-,once,TGTGCCAGCAGCAAACTCCCAGGGCGTGACGAGCAGTACTTC,CASSKLPGRDEQYF
TRBV7-6,TRBJ1-1,-,many,TGTGCCAGCAGCTTATTATCAATGAACACTGAAGCTTTCTTT,CASSLLSMNTEAFF
TRBV6-1,TRBJ2-1,TRBD2,once,TGTGCCAGCAGTGCCAGCGGGGCATCCTACAATGAGCAGTTCTTC,CASSASGASYNEQFF
TRBV6-5,TRBJ2-1,TRBD2,-,TGTGCCACTCTAGCGGGAGGGCGTGATGAGCAGTTCTTC,CATLAGGRDEQFF
TRBV12-3/TRBV12-4,TRBJ2-3,-,-,TGTGCCAGCAGGCCTACTAGCACAGATACGCAGTATTTT,CASRPTSTDTQYF
TRBV7-9,TRBJ1-6,-,many,TGTGCCAGCAGCCGAACCGACTCCTATAATTCACCCCTCCACTTT,CASSRTDSYNSPLHF
TRBV4-2,TRBJ2-7,-,-,TGTGCCAGCAGCCAAGAGGGCACACTTGCCTACGAGCAGTACTTC,CASSQEGTLAYEQYF
TRBV20-1,TRBJ1-6,-,few,TGCAGTGCTCACCGGGATGGGAATTCACCCCTCCACTTT,CSAHRDGNSPLHF
TRBV29-1,TRBJ2-1,TRBD2,-,TGCAGCGTGGCTGGACTAGGCCGCAATGAGCAGTTCTTC,CSVAGLGRNEQFF
TRBV28,TRBJ2-7,-,-,TGTGCCAGCAGTCCACGGGCGGGCGGGCAGTCCTACGAGCAGTACTTC,CASSPRAGGQSYEQYF
TRBV12-3/TRBV12-4,TRBJ2-7,-,medium-sized,TGTGCCAGCAGGACCCTTGTCACGTCGGGCTACGAGCAGTACTTC,CASRTLVTSGYEQYF
TRBV20-1,TRBJ1-5,-,few,TGCAGTGCTAGAGATAATAGATCCCCCCCCAATCAGCCCCAGCATTTT,CSARDNRSPPNQPQHF
TRBV5-1,TRBJ2-1,TRBD2,few,TGCGCCAGCAGCCCCCTGGGAAGCGGGGATTACAATGAGCAGTTCTTC,CASSPLGSGDYNEQFF
TRBV12-3/TRBV12-4,TRBJ2-5,TRBD2,many,TGTGCCAGCAGTAAGACTAGCTTCAAGACCCAGTACTTC,CASSKTSFKTQYF
TRBV24-1,TRBJ2-1,TRBD2,few,TGTGCCACCAGTGATGCTAGCGGGAGGATCCAAAATGAGCAGTTCTTC,CATSDASGRIQNEQFF
TRBV5-4,TRBJ2-1,TRBD1,many,TGTGCCAGCAGACCCGGGACAGGGTACAATGAGCAGTTCTTC,CASRPGTGYNEQFF
TRBV21-1,TRBJ2-5,-,few,TGTGCCAGCACCTCCCACAGGGCCCCGCAAGAGACCCAGTACTTC,CASTSHRAPQETQYF
TRBV3-1,TRBJ2-5,-,-,TGTGCCAGCAGCCAAGTCCGACTCCGAGAGACCCAGTACTTC,CASSQVRLRETQYF
TRBV27,TRBJ2-7,-,few,TGTGCCAGCAGTTTACGGGGGGACAGCTACGAGCAGTACTTC,CASSLRGDSYEQYF
TRBV12-3/TRBV12-4,TRBJ1-2,-,-,TGTGCCAGCATCACCGTAGGTGGCTACACCTTC,CASITVGGYTF
TRBV9,TRBJ1-2,-,-,TGTGCCAGCAGCGTAGGACTTGCGAGGCAGGGACGATATGGCTACACCTTC,CASSVGLARQGRYGYTF
TRBV7-8,TRBJ1-1,TRBD1,many,TGTGCCAGCAGCTCGCGGGACAGGGACACTGAAGCTTTCTTT,CASSSRDRDTEAFF
TRBV7-9,TRBJ2-1,-,many,TGTGCCAGCAGCTCGGCTACGGGGGTCAGTGAGCAGTTCTTC,CASSSATGVSEQFF
TRBV19,TRBJ2-2,TRBD1,-,TGTGCCAGTAGTATCCCAGGACCCGGACAGGGAAGATGGAACACCGGGGAGCTGTTTTTT,CASSIPGPGQGRWNTGELFF
TRBV7-2,TRBJ1-2,-,many,TGTGCCAGCAGTCCTATGTATGGCTACACCTTC,CASSPMYGYTF
TRBV7-2,TRBJ2-1,-,-,TGTGCCAGCAGCTATTACGGGGGTGAGCAGTTCTTC,CASSYYGGEQFF
TRBV20-1,TRBJ1-6,-,many,TGCAGTGTCGTTCTAGGTCCCCCGAATTCTCATTCACCCCTCCACTTT,CSVVLGPPNSHSPLHF
TRBV10-1,TRBJ2-1,TRBD2,many,TGCGCCAGCAGTGAGTGGCGGGAGGGCCGTAATGAGCAGTTCTTC,CASSEWREGRNEQFF
TRBV6-1,TRBJ2-5,-,-,TGTGCCAGCACCTCAATACTCCAAGAGACCCAGTACTTC,CASTSILQETQYF
TRBV5-6,TRBJ1-2,TRBD1,many,TGTGCCAGCAGCTTGGTTGGACAGGGGGTTGGTGGCTACACCTTC,CASSLVGQGVGGYTF
TRBV3-1,TRBJ2-3,-,-,TGTGCCAGCAGCTTCCGACGGAGGGCGAGCACAGATACGCAGTATTTT,CASSFRRRASTDTQYF
TRBV7-2,TRBJ1-2,-,few,TGTGCCAGCAGCTTATTTCGACAGCACTATGGCTACACCTTC,CASSLFRQHYGYTF
TRBV5-1,TRBJ2-1,-,-,TGCGCCAGCAGCTTGTGGGGCGGCTACAATGAGCAGTTCTTC,CASSLWGGYNEQFF
TRBV5-1,TRBJ2-3,-,many,TGCGCCAGCAGCTTGAAGGCGACGGGCACAGATACGCAGTATTTT,CASSLKATGTDTQYF
TRBV7-2,TRBJ2-5,-,-,TGTGCCAGCAGCTTAGCCTTTCAAGAGACCCAGTACTTC,CASSLAFQETQYF
TRBV10-3,TRBJ2-7,-,-,TGTGCCATCGCAAGCCGGGACAACTACGAGCAGTACTTC,CAIASRDNYEQYF
TRBV29-1,TRBJ2-7,-,many,TGCAGCGTTGGGGCTGGGGACCGTTCCTACGAGCAGTACTTC,CSVGAGDRSYEQYF
TRBV5-1,TRBJ2-1,TRBD2,many,TGCGCCAGCAGCTTGGGGACTAGCAGTACCTACAATGAGCAGTTCTTC,CASSLGTSSTYNEQFF
TRBV2,TRBJ2-3,-,few,TGTGCCAGCAGTATGCCCCTCCAGACGCAGTATTTT,CASSMPLQTQYF
TRBV2,TRBJ2-3,TRBD1,many,TGTGCCAGCAGTTGGACAGGGGGCACAGATACGCAGTATTTT,CASSWTGGTDTQYF
TRBV6-5,TRBJ1-5,TRBD1,-,TGTGCCAGCAGTTACTCCTGGACAGGGAATGGTCAGCCCCAGCATTTT,CASSYSWTGNGQPQHF
TRBV5-1,TRBJ1-1,-,-,TGCGCCAGCAGCTTGGTTCCAGATGTGGCTGAAGCTTTCTTT,CASSLVPDVAEAFF
TRBV29-1,TRBJ2-7,TRBD1,few,TGCAGCGGCGGAACAGGGGGTGACGAGCAGTACTTC,CSGGTGGDEQYF
TRBV11-2,TRBJ2-3,TRBD2,many,TGTGCCAGCAGCTTGGAGGCTAGCGGGAGTCCGGCAGATACGCAGTATTTT,CASSLEASGSPADTQYF